The T cell receptor beta chain described here comes from a study of cytomegalovirus exposure and HLA in healthy donors. Study outcomes and limitations: The study recorded 150 to 200 TCR beta chains that were cytomegalovirus-associated. Rarity characterized most TCR sequences, yet some public TCRs appeared in many donors.

CDR3 length: 13 residues. V shed 7 bases, J shed 3 bases, and the junction held 7 bases outside the gene matches. Germline CDR1 and CDR2: SQVTM and ANQGSEA. Note on this clone: Antigen unknown.

The assay was immunoSEQ multiplex PCR, and TCRdb's table has in-frame clones only and misses some. The sample has hundreds of thousands of clones, 90% seen once; the top ten hold under 4%. Sequenced material: PBMCs. The clonotype was recovered from a woman aged 30 to 39 in good health and CMV-seronegative. The rearrangement links TRBV29-1 to TRBJ2-3; TRBD1 matches 7 bases. CDR3 nucleotide sequence: TGCAGCGCCACAGGGGCGGAGACAGATACGCAGTATTTT. This gives the protein CSATGAETDTQYF.